This T cell receptor (beta chain) was identified in a study of identical twins. This clonotype was observed at least ten times. Using its own MiXCR run on the 5' RACE reads, TCRdb lists one record per CDR3 protein. The data show 400,000 to 550,000 distinct CDR3 sequences, under 25% seen once. The germline V and J ends were trimmed by 1 base and 3 bases, with 7 bases remaining between them. This CDR3 is 14 amino acids long. The sample was also reused in another study, on T cells expressing NK-cell markers.

The specimen sequenced was CD4+ T cells sorted from blood. The chain has TRBV12-3 or TRBV12-4 and TRBJ1-5; no clear D. This receptor was identified in a woman aged 18-29 years in good health. The CDR3 region is CASSLGDANQPQHF. In DNA, the CDR3 is TGTGCCAGCAGTTTAGGGGATGCCAATCAGCCCCAGCATTTT.